The entry below describes one TCR beta chain. The time point is: newly diagnosed GD, antithyroid drugs for less than 3 months. Construction of the TCR library relied on RNA isolated from PBMCs. Peripheral blood, roughly 10 milliliters of it, was drawn into EDTA tubes. CDR3-region Arm-PCR and iRepertoire HTBI primers produced the TCR beta libraries. TCRdb called the multiplex PCR reads again in MiXCR, with one record for every CDR3 protein. The sample has 550,000 to 600,000 distinct CDR3 sequences, about 16% seen once. The data were taken from a study of regulatory T cells in long-lasting Graves disease. Across the whole study: Under 3 months of antithyroid drugs had been taken by newly diagnosed Graves' patients.

The CDR3 length is 16 residues. The ends were cut back, 1 base at V and 2 bases at J, with 12 bases in the middle. Germline-derived CDR1 and CDR2 are LGHDT and YNNKEL (reference sequence). These data also featured in a second study, about T cells in Graves' hyperthyroidism and ophthalmopathy. That investigation notes: TCR CDR3 underwent first-round RT-PCR with the HTBI primer set. Ophthalmopathy stood apart from stable hyperthyroidism in a 13 V-J model.

The receptor was derived from a man younger than 30 with Graves disease. The sample here was peripheral blood mononuclear cells (PBMCs), taken at new diagnosis, from a patient treated with antithyroid drugs. This sequence joins TRBV3-1 and TRBJ1-5; the D gene is possibly TRBD1 (6 bases). The CDR3 nucleotides read TGTGCCAGCAGCCAAGCCGGATCAGGGGGCAATCAGCCCCAGCATTTT. It encodes CASSQAGSGGNQPQHF.